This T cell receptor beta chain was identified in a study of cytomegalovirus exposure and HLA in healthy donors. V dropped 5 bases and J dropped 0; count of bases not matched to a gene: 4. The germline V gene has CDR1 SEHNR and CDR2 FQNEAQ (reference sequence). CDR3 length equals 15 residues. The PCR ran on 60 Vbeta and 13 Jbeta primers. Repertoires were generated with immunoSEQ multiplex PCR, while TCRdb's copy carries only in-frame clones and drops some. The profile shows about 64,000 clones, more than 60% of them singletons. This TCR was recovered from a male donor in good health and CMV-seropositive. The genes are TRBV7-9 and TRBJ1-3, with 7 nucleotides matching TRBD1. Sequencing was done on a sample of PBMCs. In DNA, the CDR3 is TGTGCCAGCAGCAAGGGACAGATCTCTGGAAACACCATATATTTT. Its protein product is CASSKGQISGNTIYF.